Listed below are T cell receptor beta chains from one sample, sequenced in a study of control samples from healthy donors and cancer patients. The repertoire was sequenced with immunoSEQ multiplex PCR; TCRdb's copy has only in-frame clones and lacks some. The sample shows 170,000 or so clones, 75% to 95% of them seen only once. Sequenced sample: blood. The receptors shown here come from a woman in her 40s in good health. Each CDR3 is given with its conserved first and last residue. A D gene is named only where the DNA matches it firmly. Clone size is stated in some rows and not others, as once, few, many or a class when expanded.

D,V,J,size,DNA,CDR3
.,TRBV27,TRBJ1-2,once,TGTGCCAGCAGTTTATCAGTCGGGGTTCAGGACTATGGCTACACCTTC,CASSLSVGVQDYGYTF
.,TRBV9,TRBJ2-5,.,TGTGCCAGCAGCGTAGATGGTAGGGTCCCCTCTCTCCAAGAGACCCAGTACTTC,CASSVDGRVPSLQETQYF
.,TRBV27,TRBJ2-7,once,TGTGCCAGCAGTATCCTCGGACGGTACGAGCAGTACTTC,CASSILGRYEQYF
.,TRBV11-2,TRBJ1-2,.,TGTGCCAGCAGCTCGCCCAGGGTTTCGCATGGCTACACCTTC,CASSSPRVSHGYTF
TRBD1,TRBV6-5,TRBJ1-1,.,TGTGCCAGCAGTTCAGGGGGTGAGACTGAAGCTTTCTTT,CASSSGGETEAFF
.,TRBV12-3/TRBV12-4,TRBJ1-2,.,TGTGCCAGCAGTCCAGGAGGCACCAGGGGCTACACCTTC,CASSPGGTRGYTF
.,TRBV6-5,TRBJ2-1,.,TGTGCCAGCAGTCCACAGGGAGGCTACAATGAGCAGTTCTTC,CASSPQGGYNEQFF
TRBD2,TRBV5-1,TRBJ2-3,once,TGCGCCAGCAGCTCTAGCGGGGGGACAGATACGCAGTATTTT,CASSSSGGTDTQYF
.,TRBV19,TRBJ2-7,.,TGTGCCAGTAGTATTTACGGAAACTACGAGCAGTACTTC,CASSIYGNYEQYF
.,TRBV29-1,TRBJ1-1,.,TGCAGCGTTAGGAGGGCGAACACTGAAGCTTTCTTT,CSVRRANTEAFF
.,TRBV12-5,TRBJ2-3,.,TGTGCTAGTGGCCAGGGCGACCGTACGCAGTATTTT,CASGQGDRTQYF
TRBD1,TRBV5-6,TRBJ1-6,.,TGTGCCAGCAGCCGGACAGGGGCGAATTCACCCCTCCACTTT,CASSRTGANSPLHF
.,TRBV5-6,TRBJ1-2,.,TGTGCCAGCAGCCCACAGGGTTCCTATGGCTACACCTTC,CASSPQGSYGYTF
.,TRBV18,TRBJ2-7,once,TGTGCCAGCTCGCGGGGAGATCACTACGAGCAGTACTTC,CASSRGDHYEQYF
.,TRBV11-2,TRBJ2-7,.,TGTGCCAGCAGCTACCGCGGGAAATGGGACGAGCAGTACTTC,CASSYRGKWDEQYF
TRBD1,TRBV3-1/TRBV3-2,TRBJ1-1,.,TGTGCCAGCAGCCAGGGCCCGACAGGGGAGTCTGAAGCTTTCTTT,CASSQGPTGESEAFF
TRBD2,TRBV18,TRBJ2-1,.,TGTGCCAGCTCACCGGCGGCTAGCGGGGGGGCGGATGAGCAGTTCTTC,CASSPAASGGADEQFF
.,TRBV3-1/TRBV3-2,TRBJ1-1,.,TGTGCCAGCAGCCAGGATCAGGCAGGCACTGAAGCTTTCTTT,CASSQDQAGTEAFF
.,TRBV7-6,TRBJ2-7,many,TGTGCCAGCAGCTTAGCGCCCGACCCGACAGGCGAGCAGTACTTC,CASSLAPDPTGEQYF
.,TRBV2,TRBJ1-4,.,TGTGCCAGCAGCGCGAGAGACGGTGAAAAACTGTTTTTT,CASSARDGEKLFF
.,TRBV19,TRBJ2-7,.,TGTGCCAGTTCTTCAAGACCGGGAGAGCAGTACTTC,CASSSRPGEQYF
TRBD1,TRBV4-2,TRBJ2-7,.,TGTGCCAGCAGCCAAGATCTCCAGGGGGCCTACGAGCAGTACTTC,CASSQDLQGAYEQYF
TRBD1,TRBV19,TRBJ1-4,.,TGTGCCAGTACCTCCCAGGGGGTAACTAATGAAAAACTGTTTTTT,CASTSQGVTNEKLFF
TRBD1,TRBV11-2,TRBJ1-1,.,TGTGCCAGCAGCGCTTGGGCGACAGGGGGGAACACTGAAGCTTTCTTT,CASSAWATGGNTEAFF
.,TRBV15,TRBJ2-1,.,TGTGCCACCAGCATTGGATTCAACTACAATGAGCAGTTCTTC,CATSIGFNYNEQFF
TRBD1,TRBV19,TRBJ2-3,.,TGTGCCAGTAGTACGCGACAGGGGACGGCAGATACGCAGTATTTT,CASSTRQGTADTQYF
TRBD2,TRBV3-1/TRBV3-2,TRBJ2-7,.,TGTGCCAGCAGCCAAGTAGCGGGCTCTAACGAGCAGTACTTC,CASSQVAGSNEQYF
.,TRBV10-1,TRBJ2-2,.,TGCGCCAGCAAACCGGGATCCGACCGTTCAAGAGGGGAGCTGTTTTTT,CASKPGSDRSRGELFF
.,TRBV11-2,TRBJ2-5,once,TGTGCCAGCAGCTTAGGGGATAGCGGAGAGACCCAGTACTTC,CASSLGDSGETQYF
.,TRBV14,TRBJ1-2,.,TGTGCCAGCAGCGAAGGGCACTATGGCTACACCTTC,CASSEGHYGYTF
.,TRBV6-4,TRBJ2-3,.,TGTGCCAGCAGTGGGGGCCTAGATAGCACAGATACGCAGTATTTT,CASSGGLDSTDTQYF
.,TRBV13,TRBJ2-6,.,TGTGCCAGCAGCCTGACAGGCTTCTCTGGGGCCAACGTCCTGACTTTC,CASSLTGFSGANVLTF
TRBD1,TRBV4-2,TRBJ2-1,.,TGTGCCAGCAGCCAAGGGGACAGGGGTGAGCGATACAATGAGCAGTTCTTC,CASSQGDRGERYNEQFF
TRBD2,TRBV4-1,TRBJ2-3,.,TGCGCCAGCAGCCAAGACGGCGGGGGGTCTAGCACAGATACGCAGTATTTT,CASSQDGGGSSTDTQYF
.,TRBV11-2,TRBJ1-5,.,TGTGCCAGCAGCTTAAACACAGGCGGACAGCCCCAGCATTTT,CASSLNTGGQPQHF
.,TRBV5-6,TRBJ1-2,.,TGTGCCAGCAGCTTGGCAGAGACTGGCTACACCTTC,CASSLAETGYTF
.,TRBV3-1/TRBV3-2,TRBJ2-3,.,TGTGCCAGCAGCGCCCGCACAGATACGCAGTATTTT,CASSARTDTQYF
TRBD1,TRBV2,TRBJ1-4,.,TGTGCCAGCAGTTTATGGGACAGCTCAAATGAAAAACTGTTTTTT,CASSLWDSSNEKLFF
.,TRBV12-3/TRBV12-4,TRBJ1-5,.,TGTGCCAGCAGAGCAGGCGGGCAGCCCCAGCATTTT,CASRAGGQPQHF